These T cell receptor beta chains were read from a single sample in a study of vaccination and CD4 T cells after COVID-19. For these receptors, no antigen is known. TCRdb used MiXCR to reprocess the PCR reads, holding one entry per CDR3 protein. The sample shows 20,000 to 25,000 distinct CDR3 sequences, approximately 51% of them seen only once. Sequencing was carried out using CD4+ T cells from blood, cultured in vitro. These receptor sequences come from a human donor who had recovered from COVID-19. The CDR3 runs from the conserved cysteine through the conserved F or W. A D gene is named only where the DNA matches it firmly. Not every row has a clone size; where given, it reads once, few, many or a size class.

abundance: -
j_gene: TRBJ2-7
d_gene: -
len: 14
v_gene: TRBV19
CDR3nt: TGTGCCAGTAGTATCTTGGGGACTGTCTACGAGCAGTACTTC
CDR3aa: CASSILGTVYEQYF

abundance: few
j_gene: TRBJ1-5
d_gene: -
len: 14
v_gene: TRBV19
CDR3nt: TGTGCCAGTAGTATATTGGGGGGATCCCAGCCCCAGCATTTT
CDR3aa: CASSILGGSQPQHF

abundance: -
j_gene: TRBJ2-5
d_gene: TRBD1
len: 15
v_gene: TRBV2
CDR3nt: TGTGCCAGCACCGAAGGGGGACAGGGGAGGGAGACCCAGTACTTC
CDR3aa: CASTEGGQGRETQYF

abundance: -
j_gene: TRBJ2-5
d_gene: -
len: 14
v_gene: TRBV18
CDR3nt: TGTGCCAGCTCACCCCTTGGAGCAGTGGAGACCCAGTACTTC
CDR3aa: CASSPLGAVETQYF

abundance: -
j_gene: TRBJ1-4
d_gene: -
len: 15
v_gene: TRBV5-1
CDR3nt: TGCGCCAGCAGCACAGGGACGGGGACTAATGAAAAACTGTTTTTT
CDR3aa: CASSTGTGTNEKLFF

abundance: few
j_gene: TRBJ1-2
d_gene: TRBD1
len: 13
v_gene: TRBV7-3
CDR3nt: TGTGCCAGCAGCCCACAGGGGGGCTATGGCTACACCTTC
CDR3aa: CASSPQGGYGYTF

abundance: few
j_gene: TRBJ2-7
d_gene: -
len: 14
v_gene: TRBV20-1
CDR3nt: TGCAGTGCTAGAGATTCCGGGAACCCCTACGAGCAGTACTTC
CDR3aa: CSARDSGNPYEQYF

abundance: once
j_gene: TRBJ2-7
d_gene: TRBD2
len: 15
v_gene: TRBV20-1
CDR3nt: TGCAGTGCTAGAGATTTGACTAGCGGGAGGGTTGAGCAGTACTTC
CDR3aa: CSARDLTSGRVEQYF

abundance: -
j_gene: TRBJ2-3
d_gene: -
len: 17
v_gene: TRBV27
CDR3nt: TGTGCCAGCAGCGGATACCCTCGAGGGACTAGCACAGATACGCAGTATTTT
CDR3aa: CASSGYPRGTSTDTQYF

abundance: -
j_gene: TRBJ2-5
d_gene: -
len: 13
v_gene: TRBV11-3
CDR3nt: TGTGCCAGCAGCTTCGGCTCCCAAGAGACCCAGTACTTC
CDR3aa: CASSFGSQETQYF

abundance: few
j_gene: TRBJ2-3
d_gene: TRBD1
len: 15
v_gene: TRBV11-2
CDR3nt: TGTGCCAGCAGCCCAGGGGGATCTTACACAGATACGCAGTATTTT
CDR3aa: CASSPGGSYTDTQYF

abundance: -
j_gene: TRBJ1-4
d_gene: -
len: 15
v_gene: TRBV27
CDR3nt: TGTGCCAGCAGCTCTACAGGAACAACTAATGAAAAACTGTTTTTT
CDR3aa: CASSSTGTTNEKLFF

abundance: -
j_gene: TRBJ1-5
d_gene: -
len: 15
v_gene: TRBV20-1
CDR3nt: TGCAGTGCTAGAGACCCAGGGAGGGGCAATCAGCCCCAGCATTTT
CDR3aa: CSARDPGRGNQPQHF

abundance: -
j_gene: TRBJ1-5
d_gene: -
len: 13
v_gene: TRBV11-2
CDR3nt: TGTGCCAGCAGCTTAGCAGGGTATCAGCCCCAGCATTTT
CDR3aa: CASSLAGYQPQHF

abundance: few
j_gene: TRBJ2-5
d_gene: -
len: 11
v_gene: TRBV14
CDR3nt: TGTGCCAGCAGCCAAGCAGAGACCCAGTACTTC
CDR3aa: CASSQAETQYF

abundance: -
j_gene: TRBJ2-2
d_gene: TRBD1
len: 14
v_gene: TRBV7-3
CDR3nt: TGTGCCAGCAGACAGGGGGAGGCTCCCGGGGAGCTGTTTTTT
CDR3aa: CASRQGEAPGELFF

abundance: -
j_gene: TRBJ1-1
d_gene: -
len: 16
v_gene: TRBV16
CDR3nt: TGTGCCAGCAGCCAATCGTACTACAGAGAGAACACTGAAGCTTTCTTT
CDR3aa: CASSQSYYRENTEAFF

abundance: few
j_gene: TRBJ1-5
d_gene: -
len: 13
v_gene: TRBV7-9
CDR3nt: TGTGCCAGCAGCTTAGCGCGAGGTCAGCCCCAGCATTTT
CDR3aa: CASSLARGQPQHF

abundance: -
j_gene: TRBJ2-1
d_gene: -
len: 12
v_gene: TRBV14
CDR3nt: TGTGCCAGCAGCCCCCTCCGTGACAGTAAGTTCTTC
CDR3aa: CASSPLRDSKFF

abundance: -
j_gene: TRBJ2-7
d_gene: -
len: 15
v_gene: TRBV7-6
CDR3nt: TGTGCCAGCAGCTTAGAGGGCACAGAGTCAGGGGAGCAGTACTTC
CDR3aa: CASSLEGTESGEQYF

abundance: -
j_gene: TRBJ1-3
d_gene: -
len: 15
v_gene: TRBV15
CDR3nt: TGTGCCACCAGCAGAGATGGAAGCTCTGGAAACACCATATATTTT
CDR3aa: CATSRDGSSGNTIYF

abundance: few
j_gene: TRBJ1-1
d_gene: TRBD1
len: 13
v_gene: TRBV20-1
CDR3nt: TGCAGTGCTAGAGCTACAGGGGCCCCTGAAGCTTTCTTT
CDR3aa: CSARATGAPEAFF

abundance: few
j_gene: TRBJ2-5
d_gene: -
len: 14
v_gene: TRBV2
CDR3nt: TGTGCCAGCAGCCAGGACAGTACGCAAGAGACCCAGTACTTC
CDR3aa: CASSQDSTQETQYF

abundance: -
j_gene: TRBJ2-7
d_gene: -
len: 15
v_gene: TRBV4-3
CDR3nt: TGCGCCAGCAGCCAAGGGGTAGGGGATGCCTACGAGCAGTACTTC
CDR3aa: CASSQGVGDAYEQYF

abundance: -
j_gene: TRBJ1-5
d_gene: -
len: 14
v_gene: TRBV7-9
CDR3nt: TGTGCCAGCAGCTTAGGAGGCCGAAATCAGCCCCAGCATTTT
CDR3aa: CASSLGGRNQPQHF

abundance: -
j_gene: TRBJ1-2
d_gene: -
len: 14
v_gene: TRBV28
CDR3nt: TGTGCCAGCAGTTTAATAGGGCCGGCCTATGGCTACACCTTC
CDR3aa: CASSLIGPAYGYTF

abundance: -
j_gene: TRBJ2-1
d_gene: TRBD1
len: 15
v_gene: TRBV5-1
CDR3nt: TGCGCCAGCAGCTTGGGACAGGGCTCCTACAATGAGCAGTTCTTC
CDR3aa: CASSLGQGSYNEQFF

abundance: -
j_gene: TRBJ2-5
d_gene: TRBD1
len: 16
v_gene: TRBV7-6
CDR3nt: TGTGCTAGCAGCCTAATATATGACAGGGGGCGGGAGACCCAGTACTTC
CDR3aa: CASSLIYDRGRETQYF

abundance: few
j_gene: TRBJ2-5
d_gene: TRBD2
len: 14
v_gene: TRBV12-3/TRBV12-4
CDR3nt: TGTGCCAGCACCTATAGCGGGAGGGGGGGGACCCAGTACTTC
CDR3aa: CASTYSGRGGTQYF

abundance: few
j_gene: TRBJ1-5
d_gene: -
len: 15
v_gene: TRBV19
CDR3nt: TGTGCCAGTAGTATGGGTACATTGGGGCTTCAGCCCCAGCATTTT
CDR3aa: CASSMGTLGLQPQHF

abundance: few
j_gene: TRBJ2-3
d_gene: TRBD2
len: 15
v_gene: TRBV27
CDR3nt: TGTGCCAGCAGTTTACGCGGGGGGTGGACAGATACGCAGTATTTT
CDR3aa: CASSLRGGWTDTQYF

abundance: -
j_gene: TRBJ2-7
d_gene: TRBD2
len: 15
v_gene: TRBV6-1
CDR3nt: TGTGCCAGCAGACCCGGACTAGCGGGCTCCTACGAGCAGTACTTC
CDR3aa: CASRPGLAGSYEQYF

abundance: -
j_gene: TRBJ1-6
d_gene: -
len: 12
v_gene: TRBV3-1
CDR3nt: TGTGCCAGCAGCCCCCTCAGGGGACCCCTCCACTTT
CDR3aa: CASSPLRGPLHF